This TCR beta chain was documented in a study of cytomegalovirus exposure and HLA in healthy donors. With 60 Vbeta and 13 Jbeta primers, the PCR was carried out. Original data processing: In a later analysis, the count reached 80 million or so unique TCR beta chains, with about 10 million shared. TCRdb keeps only in-frame clones here, not all; method: immunoSEQ multiplex PCR. That table supplies the V and J calls and clone size; D and trimming were determined from the DNA. The sample table sets out fewer than 150,000 clones. The study's findings and limits: CMV serostatus was the sole immune exposure information available. For TCR beta chains, V- and J-gene trimming was later linked to a missense DCLRE1C variant.

The CDR3 has 12 residues. V lost 6 bases and J 1 base, leaving 7 bases between the germline ends. CDR1 and CDR2 (germline): SQVTM, ANQGSEA. As concerns this clone: The antigen is not known.

This TCR derives from a man aged 35 to 55 in good health and CMV-seronegative. Sequenced material: PBMCs. The rearrangement links TRBV29-1 to TRBJ2-1; no firm D call. CDR3 region: CSVRKSYNEQFF. CDR3 bases: TGCAGCGTGCGGAAGTCCTACAATGAGCAGTTCTTC.